This TCR beta chain was recovered during a study of T cell responses to AZD1222 COVID-19 vaccine. The study, taken as a whole, reports: Across spike, vaccine-associated CD4 TCRs were found, dominant at 160-218 and 743-854. Donors in the cohort were predominantly white British and more often female, and clonal diversity was possibly underestimated. Repertoire samples came only from after the peak T cell response. Following two doses of AZD1222, Spike-specific TCR breadth and depth rose.

This clone was counted once. The antigen remains unidentified. V lost 2 bases and J lost 9, with 5 bases in between. The CDR3 runs to 11 residues. The repertoire was sequenced with immunoSEQ multiplex PCR; TCRdb's copy has only in-frame clones and lacks some. The sample records roughly 140,000 clones, roughly 88% being singletons. The material was peripheral blood, obtained 28 days after the second AZD1222 dose. The gene calls are TRBV12-3 or TRBV12-4 and TRBJ2-1; no clear D. The origin of this receptor is an adult who received the AZD1222 COVID-19 vaccine. CDR3: CASSLRVEQFF. The CDR3 coding sequence is TGTGCCAGCAGTTTACGGGTTGAGCAGTTCTTC.